The clone carrying this T cell receptor beta chain was recorded a few times. The record originates from a study of blood T cells in healthy people across ages. Then a second PCR, running roughly 7 to 11 cycles, was carried out with a sample-barcoded 5' primer and a J-beta primer mix. TCRdb itself ran the 5' RACE reads through MiXCR, one entry per CDR3 protein. The sample records roughly 1.5 million distinct CDR3 sequences, roughly 43% being singletons. The sequencing sample was made of blood. This receptor was identified in a young woman in good health.

The CDR3 DNA is TGTGCCAGCAGACCCCCGTCGGGACTAGCGGGGGGAAATGAGCAGTTCTTC. Protein: CASRPPSGLAGGNEQFF. The chain employs TRBV11-2 and TRBJ2-1; 15 positions agree with TRBD2. J gave up 7 bases and V 6 bases, and 10 bases lay outside the gene matches. This CDR3 spans 17 amino acids. Germline V gives CDR1 SGHAT, CDR2 FQNNGV.